One TCR beta chain is described in this entry. This clone was observed a handful of times. Which antigen it targets is not known. No much larger clonotype is one base removed from it; base qualities were not supplied. Genomic DNA was isolated using the Qiagen DNeasy kit from unsorted PBMCs as well as from negatively selected CD4+ and CD8+ fractions. Amplification of TCR beta CDR3 regions was done by immunoSEQ multiplex PCR with primers that anneal to V and J segments. A synthetic immune receptor repertoire was used to minimize amplification bias, and any residual bias was removed computationally once sequencing was done. The study's own analysis went as follows. Repertoire diversity was quantified as the Shannon entropy index using custom Python scripts. The unsorted, CD4+ and CD8+ repertoires were each analyzed separately, with the exception of combined analyses, where CD4+ and CD8+ sequences were merged in silico. Not all clones reach the TCRdb copy of this immuneACCESS table, which keeps in-frame sequences only. Checked studies attribute under half of the gap to unresolved V genes and leave the rest unexplained. V, J and clone size are taken as reported in that table, and D and trimming were inferred from the DNA itself. For this sample there are 70,000 or so clones; over 90% appear just once. About 2.5% of the sample is in the top ten clones.

From its cysteine to its phenylalanine, the CDR3 spans 14 amino acids. The DNA shown is the 42-base CDR3, in frame from base 1. Taken from the germline V gene, the CDR1 and CDR2 loops are MNHEY and SVGAGI. V gives up 6 bases and J gives up 3 bases, and the segment between their germline ends measures 14 bases. The data originate from a study of PD-1 blockade in classical Hodgkin lymphoma (dated by TCRdb to between 2020 and 2021). At the level of the whole study: To define a peripheral blood immune signature of response to PD-1 blockade in classical Hodgkin lymphoma, the study combined TCR beta sequencing with CyTOF.

On the study overall, not on this receptor specifically: Baseline TCR diversity was reported to be lower in newly diagnosed patients than in healthy donors and to be lower still in relapsed/refractory patients. The study was limited to a single clinical trial cohort, and causes of repertoire differences, possibly disease activity or prior therapy, remained undefined.

Explained via the paper, the time point label denotes: newly diagnosed, previously untreated cHL patient sample. As a comparison group for the relapsed/refractory trial patients, PBMCs from patients with newly diagnosed, previously untreated classical Hodgkin lymphoma were sequenced. Peripheral blood was collected in 8 mL Vacutainer Cell Preparation Tubes, from which PBMCs were isolated by centrifugation and then cryopreserved. Sequenced input: peripheral blood mononuclear cells (PBMCs). In this chain, TRBV6-5 is recombined with TRBJ1-1; there is no confident call for the D gene. The source is a human donor with classical Hodgkin lymphoma. In nucleotides, the sequence is TGTGCCAGCAGAAGATATAATGGGGACACTGAAGCTTTCTTT. Its protein reads: CASRRYNGDTEAFF.